Below, 9 T cell receptor beta chains from the same sample are listed, as sequenced in a study of shared clonotypes between healthy human individuals. The assay was immunoSEQ multiplex PCR, and TCRdb's table has in-frame clones only and misses some. Here the sample spans 500,000 to 650,000 clones, around 76% being singletons. Sequenced input: PBMCs. The receptor source for this set is a woman in her 40s in good health. Some clones in this sample may be carry-over from other donors' samples.

This chain joins TRBV25-1 and TRBJ2-7, with D perhaps being TRBD1 or TRBD2 (5 bases each). CDR1 is MGHDK, CDR2 SYGVNS, per germline. The CDR3 is 13 amino acids. V was cut by 5 bases and J by 6 bases, with 14 bases left in between. DNA for the CDR3: TGTGCCAGCAGTCGGGACCTCCTATCCGAGCAGTACTTC. This gives the protein CASSRDLLSEQYF.

This rearrangement joins TRBV6-4 to TRBJ2-1, with D hard to call. The CDR3 runs to 15 residues. Trimming removed 2 bases at V and 4 bases at J, with 12 bases between. The germline gives CDR1 MRHNA, CDR2 SNTAGT. CDR3 DNA sequence: TGTGCCAGCAGTGACCCTGTATTTCTTTACAATGAGCAGTTCTTC. Translating gives CASSDPVFLYNEQFF.

The V gene is TRBV11-1, the J gene TRBJ2-7, with TRBD1 identical over 10 bases. In germline, CDR1 is SGHAT, CDR2 FQDESV (reference sequence). The CDR3 loop spans 15 amino acids. Germline trimming cut 5 bases from V and 2 bases from J; bases unmatched to any gene: 6. Written as DNA, the CDR3 is TGTGCCAGCAGCCTCGGACAGGGGGTCGCCTACGAGCAGTACTTC. Encoded protein: CASSLGQGVAYEQYF.

The V and J genes are TRBV2 and TRBJ1-5; no definite D call. Germline CDR1 and CDR2: SNHLY and FYNNEI. Trimming pared 7 bases from V and 0 bases from J, leaving 7 bases between. The CDR3 has 13 amino acids. The DNA of the CDR3 is TGTGCCAGCAAAGACAATAGCAATCAGCCCCAGCATTTT. Protein: CASKDNSNQPQHF.

The chain has TRBV7-3 and TRBJ2-3; weak D call: TRBD2 (5 bases). Germline V CDR1 and CDR2: SGHTA, FQGTGA. The CDR3 is made up of 14 amino acids. V gave up 1 base and J gave up 2 bases, with 7 bases separating them. In DNA form, the CDR3 reads TGTGCCAGCAGCTTAAGAGGGAACACAGATACGCAGTATTTT. Residues: CASSLRGNTDTQYF. The whole variable domain, remainder taken from reference TRBV7-3 and TRBJ2-3, is GAGVSQTPSNKVTEKGKYVELRCDPISGHTALYWYRQSLGQGPEFLIYFQGTGAADDSGLPNDRFFAVRPEGSVSTLKIQRTERGDSAVYLCASSLRGNTDTQYFGPGTRLTVL.

The J gene is TRBJ2-1, the V gene TRBV6-1; 12 bases are shared with TRBD2. The CDR3 contains 14 residues. After removal of 6 bases from V and 4 bases from J, the junction contained 1 base not matched to a gene. Germline V gives CDR1 MNHNS, CDR2 SASEGT. CDR3 sequence (DNA): TGTGCCAGCAGACTAGCGGGAGGATACAATGAGCAGTTCTTC. It specifies CASRLAGGYNEQFF.

V usage is TRBV20-1 and J usage is TRBJ2-7, with D unclear. The CDR3 consists of 11 residues. V was shortened by 4 bases and J by 3 bases, with 7 bases between the two germline ends. CDR1 and CDR2 (germline): DFQATT, SNEGSKA (reference sequence). The CDR3 DNA is TGCAGTGCTAACAGCAACTACGAGCAGTACTTC. Amino acid sequence: CSANSNYEQYF.

A few counts support this clone. The J gene is TRBJ1-1, the V gene TRBV19; possible D gene TRBD1, 5 bases. Trimming removed 5 bases from V and 6 bases from J, with 19 bases in between. CDR1 and CDR2 (germline): LNHDA, SQIVND (reference sequence). This CDR3 region has 15 residues. The CDR3 reads CASSWGLGALAEAFF. CDR3 sequence (DNA): TGTGCCAGTAGTTGGGGTCTTGGGGCTCTCGCTGAAGCTTTCTTT.

The chain carries TRBV19 and TRBJ1-1, with D perhaps matching TRBD1 (6 bases). V was shortened by 3 bases and J by 6 bases, with 17 bases between the two germline ends. This CDR3 has 15 amino acids. Per germline, CDR1 LNHDA and CDR2 SQIVND (reference sequence). The CDR3 sequence is CASSIWTDLSPEAFF. Here the CDR3 DNA reads TGTGCCAGTAGTATCTGGACAGACTTGAGTCCTGAAGCTTTCTTT. Full variable domain (remainder filled in from reference TRBV19 and TRBJ1-1): DGGITQSPKYLFRKEGQNVTLSCEQNLNHDAMYWYRQDPGQGLRLIYYSQIVNDFQKGDIAEGYSVSREKKESFPLTVTSAQKNPTAFYLCASSIWTDLSPEAFFGQGTRLTVV.